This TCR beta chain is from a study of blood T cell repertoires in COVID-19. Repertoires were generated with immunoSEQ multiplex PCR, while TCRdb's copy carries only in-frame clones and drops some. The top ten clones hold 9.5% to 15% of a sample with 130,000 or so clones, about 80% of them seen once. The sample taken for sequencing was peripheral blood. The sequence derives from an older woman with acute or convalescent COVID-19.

The chain's CDR3 is CASSFRLESTDTQYF. The CDR3 DNA reads TGTGCCAGCAGCTTTCGACTAGAAAGCACAGATACGCAGTATTTT. This chain connects TRBV5-4 to TRBJ2-3, with a possible D match to TRBD2 (6 bases). Germline-derived CDR1 and CDR2 are SGHNT and YYREEE (reference sequence). The CDR3 spans 15 residues. With 2 bases removed from V and 0 bases from J, the gap between germline ends came to 10 bases.